The 8 T cell receptor beta chains in this list originate from one sample, sequenced in a study of blood T cell repertoires in COVID-19. Clones were read by immunoSEQ multiplex PCR, and TCRdb kept only the in-frame ones, dropping some. The table has roughly 160,000 clones, about four fifths seen once. The sequenced sample consisted of peripheral blood. These receptors came from a woman of 80 years or more with active or convalescent COVID-19.

This clone was counted only a few times. This chain links TRBV7-8 with TRBJ1-5, with D possibly matching TRBD1 (5 bases). Germline V gene sequence: CDR1 SGHVS, CDR2 FQNEAQ. The CDR3 is 15 amino acids. Deletions cut 4 bases from V and 4 bases from J, with 14 bases between. CDR3 in amino acids: CASSSGQGENQPQHF. The CDR3 DNA sequence: TGTGCCAGCAGCTCCGGGCAGGGCGAAAATCAGCCCCAGCATTTT.

The CDR3 reads CASSNSGEGGYGYTF. For the CDR3, the DNA is TGTGCCAGCAGCAACTCTGGGGAAGGGGGTTATGGCTACACCTTC. This chain uses TRBV6-6 with TRBJ1-2; tentative D call: TRBD1 (6 bases). V was trimmed by 6 bases and J by 5 bases, leaving 19 bases between them. CDR1 is MNHNY, CDR2 SVGAGI, per germline (reference sequence). This CDR3 region has 15 residues.

This clone occurred once. The chain joins TRBV12-5 to TRBJ1-1; TRBD1 matches 9 bases. Looked up from germline, CDR1 is LGHNT and CDR2 is FRNRAP. The CDR3 runs to 14 residues. With 6 bases clipped from V and 3 bases from J, the junction kept 5 bases outside the gene matches. DNA for the CDR3: TGTGCTAGTGGCTCGGGACAGGGCGACACTGAAGCTTTCTTT. Amino acids: CASGSGQGDTEAFF.

The chain joins TRBV6-5 to TRBJ1-5, with D perhaps TRBD1 (5 bases). Trimming pared 4 bases from V and 5 bases from J, leaving 18 bases between. Germline V gives CDR1 MNHEY, CDR2 SVGAGI. CDR3 length: 16 amino acids. The CDR3 loop is CASSSLIDRKYQPQHF. The CDR3 coding sequence is TGTGCCAGCAGTTCTCTAATCGACAGAAAATATCAGCCCCAGCATTTT.

CDR3 loop: CSVPLLDTQYF. CDR3 sequence (DNA): TGCAGCGTTCCACTCTTAGATACGCAGTATTTT. The V gene is TRBV29-1, the J gene TRBJ2-3; unclear D gene. The germline V gene has CDR1 SQVTM and CDR2 ANQGSEA. V lost 5 bases and J lost 5, with 8 bases in between. The length of the CDR3 is 11 residues.

This clone was detected a few times. The chain joins TRBV3-1 (or the pseudogene TRBV3-2) to TRBJ2-2; perhaps TRBD1 as D (5 bases). V shed 4 bases and J shed 4 bases, with 16 bases lying between them. Germline lookup yields CDR1 LGHDT and CDR2 YNNKEL (reference sequence). There are 16 residues in the CDR3. This CDR3 reads CASSRSAGRGTGELFF. The DNA for the CDR3 is TGTGCCAGCAGCCGAAGTGCAGGGCGCGGCACCGGGGAGCTGTTTTTT.

The gene calls are TRBV18 and TRBJ1-5, with 7 bases identical to TRBD1. The trim removed 3 bases at V and 8 bases at J, leaving 7 bases unmatched. Germline CDR1 and CDR2: KGHSH and LQKENI. The CDR3 runs to 14 residues. DNA for the CDR3: TGTGCCAGCTCACCTACAGGGGATAGGGAGCCCCAGCATTTT. This sequence encodes CASSPTGDREPQHF.

The chain carries TRBV27 and TRBJ2-5; perhaps TRBD2 as D (6 bases). The V gene lost 1 base and the J gene lost 2 bases, with 20 bases spanning the gap. Germline values: CDR1 MNHEY, CDR2 SMNVEV (reference sequence). The CDR3 has 18 amino acids. CDR3 in amino acids: CASSLFFLAGAGQETQYF. CDR3 DNA: TGTGCCAGCAGTTTATTTTTTCTCGCTGGGGCGGGGCAAGAGACCCAGTACTTC.